These 5 T cell receptor beta chains originate from one sample sequenced in a study of OX40 agonist ivuxolimab in advanced cancers. Repertoires were generated with immunoSEQ multiplex PCR, while TCRdb's copy carries only in-frame clones and drops some. The repertoire holds around 31,000 clones, about four fifths seen once, with about a fifth in the top ten. Sequenced material: CD4+ or CD8+ T cells sorted from blood, taken in a trial of the OX40 agonist ivuxolimab. These receptors all stem from an adult with an advanced solid tumor such as melanoma, head and neck, liver or kidney cancer.

CDR3 nucleotides: TGTGCCAGCAGCCCCAGCGGGGCAAGGAGCTCCTACGAGCAGTACTTC. It specifies CASSPSGARSSYEQYF. This chain connects TRBV7-2 to TRBJ2-7, with 7 bases fitting TRBD2. Unmatched junction bases numbered 10, after V lost 5 bases and J lost 0 bases. The V gene's germline CDR1 is SGHTA and CDR2 FQGNSA. This CDR3 is 16 amino acids long.

The genes are TRBV9 and TRBJ2-3; D possibly matches TRBD1 or TRBD2 (6 bases each). With 0 bases removed from V and 3 bases from J, the gap between germline ends came to 23 bases. Germline V gene lookup returns CDR1 SGDLS and CDR2 YYNGEE. This CDR3 has 19 residues. The CDR3 nucleotides read TGTGCCAGCAGCGTAGATATTGTCGGGGGCAGGGTCGGGACAGATACGCAGTATTTT. Its translation is CASSVDIVGGRVGTDTQYF.

The J gene is TRBJ2-7, the V gene TRBV21-1; the table's D call, TRBD2, was not checked against the DNA. TRBV21-1 is a documented pseudogene. CDR3 length: 16 residues. CDR3: CASTFNGRAGGGEQYF. The CDR3 DNA reads TGTGCCAGCACCTTTAACGGGAGAGCGGGAGGGGGTGAGCAGTACTTC.

This clone was seen only a few times. The chain uses TRBV5-5 and TRBJ2-5; D possibly corresponds to TRBD1 (5 bases). The V gene's germline CDR1 is SGHKS and CDR2 YYEKEE (reference sequence). V was shortened by 6 bases and J by 2 bases, with 14 bases between the two germline ends. The CDR3 spans 14 residues. The CDR3 DNA reads as TGTGCCAGCAACCCCTTAAAGGGGCAAGAGACCCAGTACTTC. Residues: CASNPLKGQETQYF.

This rearrangement joins TRBV7-3 to TRBJ2-1; 10 bases line up with TRBD1. Germline values: CDR1 SGHTA, CDR2 FQGTGA. The CDR3 loop spans 12 amino acids. V lost 5 bases, J lost 15 bases, and 7 bases stayed unmatched. The CDR3 loop reads CASSPGQGGMFF. CDR3 DNA sequence: TGTGCCAGCAGCCCAGGACAGGGGGGAATGTTCTTC.